This T cell receptor (beta chain) originates from a study of T cell repertoires in cytomegalovirus infection. TCRdb called the reads again in MiXCR, with one record for every CDR3 protein. Among about 100,000 distinct CDR3 sequences listed, 23% were seen once. V lost 6 bases and J lost 4; bases outside the gene matches: 5. Germline CDR1 MDHEN, CDR2 SYDVKM. The CDR3 is 13 residues long. This clonotype has a count of ten or more. Sequencing used CD8+ T cells from PBMCs. This TCR came from a human donor in good health (CMV status not recorded). Some clones in this sample may be carry-over from other donors' samples. V gene TRBV28 combines with J gene TRBJ2-7; 8 bases are a match to TRBD1. CDR3 nucleotides: TGTGCCAGCAGAACGACAGGGGCATACGAGCAGTACTTC. Its protein product is CASRTTGAYEQYF.